This T cell receptor beta chain comes out of a study of blood T cell repertoires in COVID-19. Sequencing used immunoSEQ multiplex PCR; TCRdb keeps in-frame clones, though not all of them. The sample has about 240,000 clones; over 80% are singletons. V was shortened by 6 bases and J by 3 bases, with 11 bases between the two germline ends. CDR3 length equals 13 residues. Germline-derived CDR1 and CDR2 are MGHDK and SYGVNS. This clone was seen only a few times. This clonotype was sampled from a man aged 25-45 years who had recovered from COVID-19. The chain is built from TRBV25-1 and TRBJ1-2, with a tentative D call TRBD1 (5 bases). Sequencing was performed on peripheral blood. The CDR3 sequence: CASSAPGDYGYTF. CDR3 DNA: TGTGCCAGCAGCGCACCGGGGGACTATGGCTACACCTTC.